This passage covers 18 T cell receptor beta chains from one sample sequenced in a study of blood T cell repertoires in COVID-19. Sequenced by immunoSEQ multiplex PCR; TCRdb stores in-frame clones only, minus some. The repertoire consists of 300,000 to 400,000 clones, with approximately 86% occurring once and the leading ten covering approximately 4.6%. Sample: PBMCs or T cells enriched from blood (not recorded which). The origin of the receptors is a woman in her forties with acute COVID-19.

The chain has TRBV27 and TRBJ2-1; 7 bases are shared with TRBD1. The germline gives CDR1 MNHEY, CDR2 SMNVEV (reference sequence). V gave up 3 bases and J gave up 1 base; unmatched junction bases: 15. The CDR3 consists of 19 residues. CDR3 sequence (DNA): TGTGCCAGCAGTTTGAACACCCCTGGACAGGTGGGATCCTACAATGAGCAGTTCTTC. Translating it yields CASSLNTPGQVGSYNEQFF.

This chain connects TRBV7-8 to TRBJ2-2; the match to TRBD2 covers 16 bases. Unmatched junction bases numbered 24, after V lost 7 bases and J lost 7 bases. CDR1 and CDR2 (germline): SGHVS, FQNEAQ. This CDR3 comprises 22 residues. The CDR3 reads CASTLTVRGAGLAGGLGGELFF. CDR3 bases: TGTGCCAGCACCCTTACCGTCCGGGGCGCGGGACTAGCGGGAGGGCTTGGCGGGGAGCTGTTTTTT.

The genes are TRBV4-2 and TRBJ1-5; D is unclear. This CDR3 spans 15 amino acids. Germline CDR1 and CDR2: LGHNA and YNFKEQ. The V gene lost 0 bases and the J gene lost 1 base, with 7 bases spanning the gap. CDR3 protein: CASSQEEGSNQPQHF. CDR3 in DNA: TGTGCCAGCAGCCAAGAGGAGGGAAGCAATCAGCCCCAGCATTTT.

The CDR3: CASKGGPPGGDTQYF. For the CDR3, the DNA is TGTGCCAGCAAAGGGGGCCCTCCCGGAGGCGATACGCAGTATTTT. The gene calls are TRBV2 and TRBJ2-3; 7 positions agree with TRBD1. V shed 7 bases, J shed 6 bases, and the junction held 13 bases outside the gene matches. The V gene's germline CDR1 is SNHLY and CDR2 FYNNEI. The CDR3 extends over 15 amino acids. The full variable domain, rest sourced from reference TRBV2 and TRBJ2-3, is EPEVTQTPSHQVTQMGQEVILRCVPISNHLYFYWYRQILGQKVEFLVSFYNNEISEKSEIFDDQFSVERPDGSNFTLKIRSTKLEDSAMYFCASKGGPPGGDTQYFGPGTRLTVL.

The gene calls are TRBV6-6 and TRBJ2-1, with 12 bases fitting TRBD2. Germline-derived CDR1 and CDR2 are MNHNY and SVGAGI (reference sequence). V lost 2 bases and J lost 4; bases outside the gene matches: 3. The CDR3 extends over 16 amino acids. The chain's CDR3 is CASSYPGTSGYNEQFF. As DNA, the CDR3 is TGTGCCAGCAGTTACCCCGGGACTAGCGGGTACAATGAGCAGTTCTTC.

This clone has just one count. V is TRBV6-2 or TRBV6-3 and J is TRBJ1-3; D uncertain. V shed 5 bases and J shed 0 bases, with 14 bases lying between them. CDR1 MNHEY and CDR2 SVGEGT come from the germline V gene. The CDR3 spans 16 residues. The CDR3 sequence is CASSTRIRRSGNTIYF. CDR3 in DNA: TGTGCCAGCAGTACAAGAATCAGGCGCTCTGGAAACACCATATATTTT.

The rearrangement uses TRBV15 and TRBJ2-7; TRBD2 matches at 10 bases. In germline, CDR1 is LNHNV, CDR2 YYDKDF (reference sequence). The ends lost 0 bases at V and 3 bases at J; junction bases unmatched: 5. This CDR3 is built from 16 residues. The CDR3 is CATSREASGSFYEQYF. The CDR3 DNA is TGTGCCACCAGCAGAGAGGCTAGCGGGAGCTTCTACGAGCAGTACTTC.

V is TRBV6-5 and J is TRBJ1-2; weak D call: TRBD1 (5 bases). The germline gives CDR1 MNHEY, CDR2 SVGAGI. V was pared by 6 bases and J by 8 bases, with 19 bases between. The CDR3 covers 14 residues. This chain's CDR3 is CASRVDSLLGGYTF. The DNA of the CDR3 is TGTGCCAGCAGGGTCGACAGTCTCCTCGGGGGCTACACCTTC.

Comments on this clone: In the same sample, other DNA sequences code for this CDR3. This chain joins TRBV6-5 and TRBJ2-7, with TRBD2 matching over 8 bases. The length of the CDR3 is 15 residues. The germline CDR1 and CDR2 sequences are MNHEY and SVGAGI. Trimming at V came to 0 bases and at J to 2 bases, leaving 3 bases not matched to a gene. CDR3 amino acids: CASSYSGLAAYEQYF. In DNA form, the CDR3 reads TGTGCCAGCAGTTACTCTGGACTAGCAGCCTACGAGCAGTACTTC.

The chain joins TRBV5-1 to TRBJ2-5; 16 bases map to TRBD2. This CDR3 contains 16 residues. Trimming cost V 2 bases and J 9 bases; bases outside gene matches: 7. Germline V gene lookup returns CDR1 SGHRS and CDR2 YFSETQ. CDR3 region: CASSLGTSGRALAQYF. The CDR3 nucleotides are TGCGCCAGCAGCTTAGGGACTAGCGGGAGGGCCCTGGCCCAGTACTTC.

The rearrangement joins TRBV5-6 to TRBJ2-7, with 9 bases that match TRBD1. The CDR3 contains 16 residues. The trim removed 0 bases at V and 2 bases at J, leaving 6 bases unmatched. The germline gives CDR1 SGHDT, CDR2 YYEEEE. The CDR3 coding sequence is TGTGCCAGCAGCTTGGTTGGGGACAGGGAAACCTACGAGCAGTACTTC. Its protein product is CASSLVGDRETYEQYF.

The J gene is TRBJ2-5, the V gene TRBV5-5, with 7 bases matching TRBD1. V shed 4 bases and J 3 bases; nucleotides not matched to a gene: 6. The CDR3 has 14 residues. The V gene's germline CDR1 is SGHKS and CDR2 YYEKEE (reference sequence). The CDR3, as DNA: TGTGCCAGCAGCCGAAGGGGGCTGGAAGAGACCCAGTACTTC. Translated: CASSRRGLEETQYF.

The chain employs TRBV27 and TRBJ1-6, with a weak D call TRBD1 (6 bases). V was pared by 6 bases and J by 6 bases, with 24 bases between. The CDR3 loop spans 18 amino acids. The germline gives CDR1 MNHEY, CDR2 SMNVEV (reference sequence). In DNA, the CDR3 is TGTGCCAGCAGCCACACAGGGAAGGCCCTCGAATTTAATTCACCCCTCCACTTT. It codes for CASSHTGKALEFNSPLHF.

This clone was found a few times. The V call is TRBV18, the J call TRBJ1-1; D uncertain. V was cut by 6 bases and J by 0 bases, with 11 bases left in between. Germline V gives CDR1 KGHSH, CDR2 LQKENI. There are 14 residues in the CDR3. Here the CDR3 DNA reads TGTGCCAGCTCGTCTCTGGCCCTGAACACTGAAGCTTTCTTT. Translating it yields CASSSLALNTEAFF.

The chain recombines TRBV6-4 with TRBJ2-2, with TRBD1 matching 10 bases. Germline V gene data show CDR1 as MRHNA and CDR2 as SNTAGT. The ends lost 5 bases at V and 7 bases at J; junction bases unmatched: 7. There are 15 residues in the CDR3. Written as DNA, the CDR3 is TGTGCCAGCAGTAGGGGACAGGGGACGTTCGGGGAGCTGTTTTTT. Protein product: CASSRGQGTFGELFF.

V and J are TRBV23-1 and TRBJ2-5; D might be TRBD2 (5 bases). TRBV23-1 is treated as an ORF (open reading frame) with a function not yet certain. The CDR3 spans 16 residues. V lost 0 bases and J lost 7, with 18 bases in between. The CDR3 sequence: CASSQSPGYGIWTQYF. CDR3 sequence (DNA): TGCGCCAGCAGTCAATCTCCGGGCTACGGGATATGGACCCAGTACTTC.

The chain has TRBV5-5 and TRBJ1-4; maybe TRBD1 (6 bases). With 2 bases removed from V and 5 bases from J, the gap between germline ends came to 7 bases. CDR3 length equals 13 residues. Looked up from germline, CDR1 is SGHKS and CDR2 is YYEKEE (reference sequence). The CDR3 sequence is CASSFGQNEKLFF. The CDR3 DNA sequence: TGTGCCAGCAGCTTTGGACAGAATGAAAAACTGTTTTTT.

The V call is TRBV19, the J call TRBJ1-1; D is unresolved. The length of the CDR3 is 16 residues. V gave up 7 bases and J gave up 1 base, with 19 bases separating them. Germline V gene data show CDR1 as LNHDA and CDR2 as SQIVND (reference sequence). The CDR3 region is CASNLLGGGKNTEAFF. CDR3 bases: TGTGCCAGTAATCTTTTGGGAGGAGGGAAGAACACTGAAGCTTTCTTT.